The 17 T cell receptor beta chains in this list originate from one sample, sequenced in a study of blood T cell repertoires in COVID-19. Libraries were prepared by immunoSEQ multiplex PCR; TCRdb keeps only in-frame clonotypes and omits some of them. The sample comprises fewer than 300,000 clones, about four fifths of which are singletons, and 5% rests with the top ten. The sequencing input was PBMCs or T cells enriched from blood (not recorded which). Source of these receptors: a middle-aged man who had been exposed to COVID-19.

The gene calls are TRBV20-1 and TRBJ2-7; 7 bases agree with TRBD1. The V segment lost 3 bases and the J segment 0 bases; nucleotides outside the gene matches: 8. This CDR3 comprises 15 residues. Germline V gene lookup returns CDR1 DFQATT and CDR2 SNEGSKA (reference sequence). The CDR3 reads CSASSWDSSSYEQYF. In DNA, the CDR3 is TGCAGTGCTAGTAGCTGGGACAGCAGCTCCTACGAGCAGTACTTC.

The chain combines TRBV4-2 with TRBJ2-1; tentatively, D is TRBD2 (5 bases). Germline V CDR1 and CDR2: LGHNA, YNFKEQ. The V gene lost 4 bases and the J gene lost 4 bases, with 11 bases spanning the gap. This CDR3 has 14 residues. The CDR3 here is CASSPGGRYNEQFF. The DNA for the CDR3 is TGTGCCAGCAGCCCCGGTGGGAGATACAATGAGCAGTTCTTC.

The genes are TRBV9 and TRBJ1-4, with 10 nucleotides matching TRBD1. This CDR3 has 16 residues. Germline lookup yields CDR1 SGDLS and CDR2 YYNGEE. Trimming took 4 bases from V and 8 from J; bases not matched to a gene: 11. CDR3 sequence: CASSPEDRGRYEKLFF. CDR3 DNA sequence: TGTGCCAGCAGCCCAGAAGACAGGGGGCGCTACGAAAAACTGTTTTTT.

This clone was found a few times. This chain uses TRBV5-1 with TRBJ1-1; 7 positions agree with TRBD1. The length of the CDR3 is 15 residues. Trimming cost V 4 bases and J 2 bases; bases outside gene matches: 8. Germline CDR1 is SGHRS and CDR2 is YFSETQ. The CDR3, as DNA: TGCGCCAGCAGCGCGATACAGGGGCGCAACACTGAAGCTTTCTTT. Translated: CASSAIQGRNTEAFF.

This chain links TRBV10-3 with TRBJ2-1; D is uncertain. The ends were cut back, 8 bases at V and 0 bases at J, with 11 bases in the middle. The length of the CDR3 is 14 residues. Germline V CDR1 and CDR2: ENHRY, SYGVKD. The CDR3 nucleotides are TGTGCCATCGTGTTGGCGGACTCCTACAATGAGCAGTTCTTC. This translates into CAIVLADSYNEQFF.

V gene TRBV7-3 combines with J gene TRBJ2-5; 7 positions agree with TRBD2. With V trimmed by 1 base and J by 7 bases, 12 bases remained unmatched. The CDR3 has 16 residues. Germline CDR1 reads SGHTA; CDR2 reads FQGTGA. The CDR3 DNA reads as TGTGCCAGCAGCTTAATGGGCGGACTAGGTTCGGCGACCCAGTACTTC. Protein product: CASSLMGGLGSATQYF.

The chain carries TRBV4-2 and TRBJ2-1; perhaps TRBD2 as D (5 bases). V was shortened by 4 bases and J by 0 bases, with 16 bases between the two germline ends. Germline-derived CDR1 and CDR2 are LGHNA and YNFKEQ. The CDR3 is made up of 17 amino acids. CDR3 residues: CASSPRTGPSSYNEQFF. For the CDR3, the DNA is TGTGCCAGCAGCCCGCGGACTGGACCTAGCTCCTACAATGAGCAGTTCTTC.

This chain joins TRBV19 and TRBJ2-2; D perhaps matches TRBD2 (6 bases). The germline gives CDR1 LNHDA, CDR2 SQIVND (reference sequence). The V and J ends lost 7 bases and 5 bases respectively, with 14 bases between them. The CDR3 length is 14 residues. The CDR3 spells CASTPWGVTGELFF. Here the CDR3 DNA reads TGTGCCAGTACCCCCTGGGGGGTTACCGGGGAGCTGTTTTTT.

The J gene is TRBJ1-6, the V gene TRBV3-1 (or the pseudogene TRBV3-2), with 7 nucleotides matching TRBD1. Trimming took 3 bases from V and 6 from J; bases not matched to a gene: 8. CDR3 length: 16 residues. Germline values: CDR1 LGHDT, CDR2 YNNKEL (reference sequence). The CDR3 loop reads CASSQGQGQINSPLHF. The CDR3 DNA reads TGTGCCAGCAGCCAGGGTCAGGGACAGATTAATTCACCCCTCCACTTT.

The chain is built from TRBV7-3 and TRBJ2-1, with 9 bases matching TRBD2. This CDR3 is built from 15 residues. Germline V CDR1 and CDR2: SGHTA, FQGTGA. V lost 2 bases, J lost 8 bases, and 7 bases stayed unmatched. The CDR3 region has the DNA TGTGCCAGCAGCTTAGCGGGAGGGTCTGGGGATGAGCAGTTCTTC. It is translated as CASSLAGGSGDEQFF.

The rearrangement links TRBV18 to TRBJ2-1; weak D call: TRBD2 (5 bases). This CDR3 contains 13 residues. Trimming stripped 4 bases from V and 5 bases from J, with 9 bases between. Looked up from germline, CDR1 is KGHSH and CDR2 is LQKENI. The chain's CDR3 is CASSQTTNNEQFF. The CDR3 DNA follows: TGTGCCAGCTCACAGACTACTAACAATGAGCAGTTCTTC. The complete variable domain, with remaining parts taken from reference TRBV18 and TRBJ2-1, reads NAGVMQNPRHLVRRRGQEARLRCSPMKGHSHVYWYRQLPEEGLKFMVYLQKENIIDESGMPKERFSAEFPKEGPSILRIQQVVRGDSAAYFCASSQTTNNEQFFGPGTRLTVL.

J is TRBJ1-2 and V is TRBV9; 10 bases are a match to TRBD1. J gave up 6 bases and V 3 bases, and 8 bases lay outside the gene matches. Germline loops: CDR1 SGDLS, CDR2 YYNGEE. The CDR3 extends over 15 amino acids. The CDR3 reads CASSAPGTGADGYTF. CDR3 nucleotide sequence: TGTGCCAGCAGCGCCCCCGGGACAGGGGCGGATGGCTACACCTTC.

The V gene is TRBV12-5, the J gene TRBJ1-4, with TRBD1 as a possible D gene (5 bases). V was trimmed by 6 bases and J by 7 bases, leaving 12 bases between them. The CDR3 is 13 residues long. CDR1 is LGHNT and CDR2 is FRNRAP in the germline V gene. CDR3 in DNA: TGTGCTAGTGGGCAGGGCGATGGTGAAAAACTGTTTTTT. This translates into CASGQGDGEKLFF.

V is TRBV5-4 and J is TRBJ1-3; D gene uncertain. Per germline, CDR1 SGHNT and CDR2 YYREEE (reference sequence). CDR3 length: 13 residues. Trimming pared 4 bases from V and 2 bases from J, leaving 7 bases between. The CDR3 sequence: CASSPRTGNTIYF. The CDR3 nucleotides read TGTGCCAGCAGCCCCAGAACTGGAAACACCATATATTTT.

This clone came up a few times. This chain connects TRBV6-5 to TRBJ2-2, with TRBD1 as a possible D gene (5 bases). There are 13 residues in the CDR3. Germline CDR1 reads MNHEY; CDR2 reads SVGAGI. With 7 bases removed from V and 5 bases from J, the gap between germline ends came to 11 bases. CDR3 residues: CASNPTGTGELFF. The CDR3 DNA reads as TGTGCCAGCAACCCTACAGGAACCGGGGAGCTGTTTTTT.

The V gene is TRBV2, the J gene TRBJ2-3; 7 nucleotides match TRBD2. CDR1 is SNHLY, CDR2 FYNNEI, per germline. J gave up 6 bases and V 5 bases, and 5 bases lay outside the gene matches. This CDR3 spans 13 amino acids. CDR3 residues: CASSSGTGDTQYF. The DNA for the CDR3 is TGTGCCAGCAGTAGCGGGACTGGGGATACGCAGTATTTT.

The chain links TRBV24-1 to TRBJ1-3; TRBD1 aligns across 7 bases. V shed 11 bases and J 8 bases; nucleotides not matched to a gene: 8. CDR1 is KGHDR and CDR2 is SFDVKD in the germline V gene. The CDR3 is 12 amino acids. The CDR3: CAIRQGFYTIYF. DNA for the CDR3: TGTGCCATCAGACAGGGTTTCTACACCATATATTTT.